The 10 T cell receptor beta chains below were found in one sample sequenced in a study of cytomegalovirus exposure and HLA in healthy donors. Both 60 Vbeta primers and 13 Jbeta primers went into the PCR. Clones were sequenced by immunoSEQ multiplex PCR, and TCRdb holds only the in-frame ones, with some missing. This table holds around 130,000 clones, 75% to 85% found once. The sequenced material came from PBMCs. All receptors derive from a woman aged 40-49 years in good health and CMV-seropositive.

This chain uses TRBV2 with TRBJ2-5, with 10 bases identical to TRBD1. Germline CDR1 is SNHLY and CDR2 is FYNNEI. The CDR3 runs to 15 residues. V shed 8 bases, J shed 2 bases, and the junction held 8 bases outside the gene matches. The CDR3 coding sequence is TGTGCCAGCGGGGGGGGGACAGGGGAGCAAGAGACCCAGTACTTC. Protein sequence: CASGGGTGEQETQYF.

The chain employs TRBV7-3 and TRBJ2-7, with 9 bases fitting TRBD2. CDR1 and CDR2 from the germline V gene are SGHTA and FQGTGA. The CDR3 extends over 15 amino acids. V lost 2 bases, J lost 4 bases, and 6 bases stayed unmatched. The chain's CDR3 is CASSLQGTSPYEQYF. The CDR3 coding sequence is TGTGCCAGCAGCTTACAAGGGACTAGCCCTTACGAGCAGTACTTC.

This clone has only a few counts. This chain uses TRBV11-2 with TRBJ2-1, with D maybe TRBD2 (7 bases). The CDR3 loop spans 17 amino acids. Germline loops: CDR1 SGHAT, CDR2 FQNNGV. V lost 5 bases, J lost 1 base, and 18 bases lay in between. This chain's CDR3 is CASSLVGGGLSYNEQFF. In DNA form, the CDR3 reads TGTGCCAGCAGCCTAGTTGGGGGGGGGCTATCCTACAATGAGCAGTTCTTC. The full variable domain, rest sourced from reference TRBV11-2 and TRBJ2-1, is EAGVAQSPRYKIIEKRQSVAFWCNPISGHATLYWYQQILGQGPKLLIQFQNNGVVDDSQLPKDRFSAERLKGVDSTLKIQPAKLEDSAVYLCASSLVGGGLSYNEQFFGPGTRLTVL.

The chain recombines TRBV28 with TRBJ2-2; weak D call: TRBD2 (6 bases). Germline loops: CDR1 MDHEN, CDR2 SYDVKM. Trimming stripped 3 bases from V and 5 bases from J, with 13 bases between. The CDR3 is 15 residues long. The CDR3 coding sequence is TGTGCCAGCAGTTTCGGGACTCAGGGTACCGGGGAGCTGTTTTTT. Protein: CASSFGTQGTGELFF.

CDR3 DNA sequence: TGTGCCAGCCAAGGGGATCATAATTCACCCCTCCACTTT. This gives the protein CASQGDHNSPLHF. The chain employs TRBV2 and TRBJ1-6; TRBD1 is a possible D gene (5 bases). V was cut by 8 bases and J by 5 bases, with 10 bases left in between. The CDR3 is made up of 13 amino acids. From germline, CDR1 is SNHLY and CDR2 FYNNEI.

The chain carries TRBV15 and TRBJ1-5, with no clear D. Germline-derived CDR1 and CDR2 are LNHNV and YYDKDF (reference sequence). The CDR3 covers 14 residues. V gave up 8 bases and J gave up 3 bases, with 14 bases separating them. As DNA, the CDR3 is TGTGCCACCCGAAGAACGGAGGACAATCAGCCCCAGCATTTT. It translates to CATRRTEDNQPQHF.

The chain employs TRBV7-3 and TRBJ1-5; D gene uncertain. The CDR3 has 13 residues. Germline assignment: CDR1 SGHTA and CDR2 FQGTGA. Trimming cost V 4 bases and J 5 bases, with 9 bases left between them. As DNA, the CDR3 is TGTGCCAGCAGCTCCCAACGGGATCAGCCCCAGCATTTT. It yields the protein CASSSQRDQPQHF.

V is TRBV28 and J is TRBJ2-1, with 10 bases that match TRBD1. This CDR3 spans 16 amino acids. Germline lookup yields CDR1 MDHEN and CDR2 SYDVKM. Trimming at V came to 3 bases and at J to 4 bases, leaving 6 bases not matched to a gene. Here the CDR3 DNA reads TGTGCCAGCAGTTTGCCGGGACAGGGGACTTACAATGAGCAGTTCTTC. Its translation: CASSLPGQGTYNEQFF.

The chain recombines TRBV11-2 with TRBJ2-1; 8 bases are shared with TRBD2. The junction had 7 bases not matched to a gene; V was cut back by 4 bases and J by 5 bases. This CDR3 contains 15 residues. The germline V gene encodes CDR1 SGHAT and CDR2 FQNNGV. The CDR3 coding sequence is TGTGCCAGCAGCTCGTCAGATAGCGGGGACAATGAGCAGTTCTTC. Its translation is CASSSSDSGDNEQFF.

The V call is TRBV15, the J call TRBJ2-7, with 9 bases fitting TRBD2. After removal of 5 bases from V and 3 bases from J, the junction contained 5 bases not matched to a gene. Germline V lookup: CDR1 LNHNV, CDR2 YYDKDF (reference sequence). This CDR3 contains 14 residues. For the CDR3, the DNA is TGTGCCACCAGCCGTCGGACTAGCGACTACGAGCAGTACTTC. Its protein product is CATSRRTSDYEQYF.